Following are 23 T cell receptor beta chains from one sample sequenced in a study of cytomegalovirus exposure and HLA in healthy donors. The PCR used 60 Vbeta and 13 Jbeta primers. Assay used: immunoSEQ multiplex PCR; TCRdb lists only in-frame clones, some missing. The data hold 200,000 to 250,000 clones, with just under 85% observed a single time. The sample consisted of PBMCs. The source is a woman in her 40s in good health and CMV-seronegative.

This rearrangement joins TRBV2 to TRBJ1-5; D gene ambiguous. This CDR3 spans 13 amino acids. Trimming removed 8 bases from V and 0 bases from J, with 8 bases in between. Germline-derived CDR1 and CDR2 are SNHLY and FYNNEI. The CDR3 reads CASGSDSNQPQHF. CDR3 bases: TGTGCCAGCGGTTCAGATAGCAATCAGCCCCAGCATTTT.

The rearrangement links TRBV5-1 to TRBJ1-1; 7 bases are shared with TRBD1. V gave up 4 bases and J gave up 4 bases; unmatched junction bases: 4. Germline values: CDR1 SGHRS, CDR2 YFSETQ. This CDR3 comprises 13 residues. As DNA, the CDR3 is TGCGCCAGCAGCGGTAACAGGGGCACTGAAGCTTTCTTT. Protein sequence: CASSGNRGTEAFF.

The chain carries TRBV7-9 and TRBJ1-5; D unresolved. The ends were cut back, 4 bases at V and 5 bases at J, with 9 bases in the middle. This CDR3 has 13 residues. Germline-derived CDR1 and CDR2 are SEHNR and FQNEAQ (reference sequence). The CDR3 DNA follows: TGTGCCAGCAGCTACACCGGGGATCAGCCCCAGCATTTT. Translated, it gives CASSYTGDQPQHF.

This clone was seen a few times. The DNA of the CDR3 is TGCGCCAGCAGCCAGACAGGGGCTCTGAACACTGAAGCTTTCTTT. Translated, it gives CASSQTGALNTEAFF. The V and J genes are TRBV4-1 and TRBJ1-1; 8 bases match TRBD1. There are 15 residues in the CDR3. Germline CDR1 is MGHRA and CDR2 is YSYEKL. The junction had 3 bases not matched to a gene; V was cut back by 3 bases and J by 0 bases.

V is TRBV6-1 and J is TRBJ1-2; weak D call: TRBD1 (6 bases). V lost 6 bases, J lost 5 bases, and 13 bases lay in between. Germline-derived CDR1 and CDR2 are MNHNS and SASEGT. The CDR3 contains 13 residues. This CDR3 reads CASRPTGPYGYTF. DNA for the CDR3: TGTGCCAGCAGGCCAACAGGGCCGTATGGCTACACCTTC.

The V call is TRBV19, the J call TRBJ1-5; 9 bases are a match to TRBD1. CDR1 and CDR2 (germline): LNHDA, SQIVND (reference sequence). V gave up 5 bases and J gave up 7 bases; unmatched junction bases: 9. The CDR3 has 15 residues. The DNA for the CDR3 is TGTGCCAGTAGTTTGGGACAGGGAGGTAAGCAGCCCCAGCATTTT. The encoded protein is CASSLGQGGKQPQHF.

V is TRBV7-8 and J is TRBJ1-3, with D tentatively TRBD1 (6 bases). V was shortened by 5 bases and J by 4 bases, with 9 bases between the two germline ends. CDR1 SGHVS and CDR2 FQNEAQ come from the germline V gene. The CDR3 is 13 residues long. CDR3 nucleotide sequence: TGTGCCAGCAGCGTGGACAGCGGAAACACCATATATTTT. Residues: CASSVDSGNTIYF.

The chain combines TRBV5-6 with TRBJ2-7; D not resolved. The V end lost 1 base, the J end lost 2 bases, and 10 bases lay between the germline ends. In germline, CDR1 is SGHDT, CDR2 YYEEEE. This CDR3 spans 14 amino acids. This chain's CDR3 is CASSLNRVPYEQYF. DNA of the CDR3: TGTGCCAGCAGCTTGAACCGGGTCCCCTACGAGCAGTACTTC.

This clone was detected many times. The rearrangement joins TRBV6-5 to TRBJ2-7; D unresolved. The CDR3 has 14 amino acids. Germline-derived CDR1 and CDR2 are MNHEY and SVGAGI. V was clipped by 5 bases and J by 2 bases, with 13 bases between them. The CDR3 spells CASSDPGSTYEQYF. The CDR3 nucleotides are TGTGCCAGCAGTGACCCCGGGTCAACCTACGAGCAGTACTTC.

The CDR3 protein is CASSWTGNYGYTF. CDR3 DNA: TGCGCCAGCAGCTGGACAGGAAACTATGGCTACACCTTC. The chain carries TRBV5-1 and TRBJ1-2; TRBD1 agrees at 7 bases. This CDR3 has 13 amino acids. The ends lost 3 bases at V and 2 bases at J; junction bases unmatched: 1. Looked up from germline, CDR1 is SGHRS and CDR2 is YFSETQ.

This clone showed up just a few times. The J gene is TRBJ1-1, the V gene TRBV4-1; D uncertain. The CDR3 runs 12 residues. The V end lost 1 base, the J end lost 4 bases, and 4 bases lay between the germline ends. The germline V gene encodes CDR1 MGHRA and CDR2 YSYEKL. CDR3 nucleotide sequence: TGCGCCAGCAGCCAAGGAGCCACTGAAGCTTTCTTT. Amino acid sequence: CASSQGATEAFF.

On this clone: This same CDR3 is encoded by further DNA sequences in the sample. The rearrangement joins TRBV10-3 to TRBJ1-5, with unresolved D. Germline V gene data show CDR1 as ENHRY and CDR2 as SYGVKD. The CDR3 loop spans 14 amino acids. V was trimmed by 0 bases and J by 4 bases, leaving 7 bases between them. The CDR3 DNA is TGTGCCATCAGTGAGTCGGGAGGGAATCAGCCCCAGCATTTT. Its protein product is CAISESGGNQPQHF.

This chain links TRBV7-9 with TRBJ2-7, with D possibly being TRBD2 (5 bases). The CDR3 has 13 residues. Germline CDR1 SEHNR, CDR2 FQNEAQ (reference sequence). V lost 4 bases, J lost 8 bases, and 15 bases lay in between. The CDR3 DNA is TGTGCCAGCAGCTCGAGGACTGCCTTCAAGCAGTACTTC. Its protein product is CASSSRTAFKQYF. Together with reference TRBV7-9 and TRBJ2-7, the CDR3 gives the full variable domain: DTGVSQNPRHKITKRGQNVTFRCDPISEHNRLYWYRQTLGQGPEFLTYFQNEAQLEKSRLLSDRFSAERPKGSFSTLEIQRTEQGDSAMYLCASSSRTAFKQYFGPGTRLTVT.

This sequence joins TRBV29-1 and TRBJ2-5; 7 bases map to TRBD1. There are 13 residues in the CDR3. With V trimmed by 3 bases and J by 5 bases, 6 bases remained unmatched. Germline CDR1 is SQVTM and CDR2 is ANQGSEA. The CDR3 nucleotides are TGCAGCGTTGAGCAGGGGGTCTACGAGACCCAGTACTTC. This codes for CSVEQGVYETQYF.

The J gene is TRBJ1-4, the V gene TRBV18, with D hard to call. This CDR3 has 11 amino acids. Trimming stripped 6 bases from V and 6 bases from J, with 5 bases between. Germline V lookup: CDR1 KGHSH, CDR2 LQKENI. Here the CDR3 DNA reads TGTGCCAGCTCGGAGTATGAAAAACTGTTTTTT. Its protein product is CASSEYEKLFF.

The V call is TRBV13, the J call TRBJ2-5; 7 bases align to TRBD1. With 5 bases clipped from V and 5 bases from J, the junction kept 5 bases outside the gene matches. The CDR3 contains 13 residues. Germline lookup yields CDR1 PRHDT and CDR2 FYEKMQ (reference sequence). The CDR3 DNA reads as TGTGCCAGCAGCACAACAGGGGTCGAGACCCAGTACTTC. This encodes CASSTTGVETQYF.

The V gene is TRBV2, the J gene TRBJ1-1, with 7 bases fitting TRBD1. V trimming: 5 bases; J trimming: 2 bases; junction bases outside the gene matches: 5. CDR3 length equals 14 residues. From germline, CDR1 is SNHLY and CDR2 FYNNEI. The CDR3 DNA is TGTGCCAGCAGTTACGGACAGGACAACACTGAAGCTTTCTTT. Amino acid sequence: CASSYGQDNTEAFF.

The CDR3 region has the DNA TGTGCCAGCTCAGGTAGGGGGAATGAAAAACTGTTTTTT. It is translated as CASSGRGNEKLFF. The chain recombines TRBV9 with TRBJ1-4, with D tentatively TRBD1 (6 bases). Looked up from germline, CDR1 is SGDLS and CDR2 is YYNGEE. The V and J ends lost 7 bases and 5 bases respectively, with 12 bases between them. CDR3 length equals 13 residues.

V and J are TRBV5-4 and TRBJ2-1, with 13 bases that match TRBD2. CDR3 length: 19 amino acids. The J segment lost 2 bases and the V segment lost 1 base, leaving 9 bases of the junction unmatched. Germline-derived CDR1 and CDR2 are SGHNT and YYREEE (reference sequence). The CDR3 loop is CASSLRTSGGPNPYNEQFF. As DNA, the CDR3 is TGTGCCAGCAGCTTGCGGACTAGCGGGGGACCCAATCCCTACAATGAGCAGTTCTTC.

A note on this clone: Mismatch with germline at one junction end may stem from a read error. This chain joins TRBV28 and TRBJ1-1; a weak D match, TRBD1 (5 bases). Germline loops: CDR1 MDHEN, CDR2 SYDVKM. The CDR3 has 12 amino acids. CDR3 nucleotide sequence: TGTGCCAGCGGCCCCCCTAGTCAGGGTTTCATTTTT. It specifies CASGPPSQGFIF.

The rearrangement uses TRBV7-9 and TRBJ2-3; D may be TRBD2 (5 bases). The germline V gene has CDR1 SEHNR and CDR2 FQNEAQ (reference sequence). V gave up 0 bases and J gave up 4 bases, with 5 bases separating them. The CDR3 loop spans 13 amino acids. CDR3: CASSLAGADTQYF. The DNA of the CDR3 is TGTGCCAGCAGCTTAGCCGGGGCAGATACGCAGTATTTT.

This clone was counted a few times. The chain combines TRBV5-1 with TRBJ1-1; 9 nucleotides line up with TRBD1. The V gene end was trimmed by 2 bases and the J gene end by 7 bases; junction bases not matched to a gene: 6. This CDR3 spans 14 amino acids. The germline V gene has CDR1 SGHRS and CDR2 YFSETQ. The CDR3, as DNA: TGCGCCAGCAGCTTATACCGGACAGGGGATGAAGCTTTCTTT. This sequence encodes CASSLYRTGDEAFF.

The chain links TRBV21-1 to TRBJ2-2; TRBD1 reflects the table's D call only, with no check against the DNA. TRBV21-1 is a pseudogene segment. The CDR3 is made up of 18 amino acids. This chain's CDR3 is CASSKGPDRPLNPGELFF. The CDR3 nucleotides are TGTGCCAGCAGCAAGGGGCCAGACCGCCCACTAAATCCCGGGGAGCTGTTTTTT.